What follows are 26 T cell receptor beta chains derived from one specimen sequenced in a study of molecular identifiers for immune sequencing clone quantification. TCRdb redid the calling of the PCR reads with MiXCR, one entry per CDR3 protein. The sample holds roughly 320,000 distinct CDR3 sequences, roughly 23% seen once. Material for sequencing was naive CD8+ T cells from blood, with Jurkat cell RNA spiked in. Subset indicated: FACS-sorted CD8+CD4-CCR7+CD45RA+ naive T cells. The receptors derive from a human donor in good health. Some libraries in this study had Jurkat cell RNA spiked in.

DNA of the CDR3: TGTGCCAGCAGCTTAGATGGGGCGGTTGAAGCTTTCTTT. Translation gives CASSLDGAVEAFF. The V gene is TRBV11-2, the J gene TRBJ1-1, with a possible D match to TRBD1 (5 bases). V shed 0 bases and J shed 7 bases, with 9 bases lying between them. The CDR3 is 13 amino acids. Germline CDR1 SGHAT, CDR2 FQNNGV.

This clonotype was counted at least ten times. The chain combines TRBV6-5 with TRBJ2-7, with TRBD1 identical over 9 bases. This CDR3 region has 13 residues. V shed 5 bases, J shed 6 bases, and the junction held 5 bases outside the gene matches. Germline CDR1 MNHEY, CDR2 SVGAGI. CDR3 nucleotide sequence: TGTGCCAGCAGTCCCGGGACAGGGACCGAGCAGTACTTC. It yields the protein CASSPGTGTEQYF.

A few counts support this clonotype. An end of the junction differs from the germline gene, which may be a read error. This chain connects TRBV5-1 to TRBJ2-7; D remains ambiguous. The CDR3 is 13 amino acids. Germline V gene data show CDR1 as SGHRS and CDR2 as YFSETQ. CDR3 DNA: TGCGCCAGCAGGTTGGCGGAACCCTACGAGCAGTACTTC. It encodes CASRLAEPYEQYF.

This clonotype was picked up many times. CDR3 in amino acids: CASEGVHSNQPQHF. DNA of the CDR3: TGTGCCTCCGAGGGCGTTCATAGCAATCAGCCCCAGCATTTT. This sequence joins TRBV5-7 and TRBJ1-5; no firm D call. TRBV5-7 counts as an open reading frame of uncertain function. The CDR3 contains 14 residues. V was pared by 10 bases and J by 0 bases, with 14 bases between.

This clonotype was found many times. J is TRBJ1-1 and V is TRBV29-1, with TRBD1 identical over 11 bases. CDR3 length equals 12 residues. Per the germline V gene, CDR1 is SQVTM and CDR2 is ANQGSEA. With V trimmed by 2 bases and J by 10 bases, 3 bases remained unmatched. CDR3: CSVEFGTGGAFF. In DNA form, the CDR3 reads TGCAGCGTTGAATTCGGGACAGGGGGAGCTTTCTTT.

The chain joins TRBV4-1 to TRBJ2-5; 8 positions agree with TRBD1. The CDR3 spans 16 residues. Germline V lookup: CDR1 MGHRA, CDR2 YSYEKL. V dropped 2 bases and J dropped 3; count of bases not matched to a gene: 8. CDR3 DNA sequence: TGCGCCAGCAGCCAACTCCGGACAGGGATTGAAGAGACCCAGTACTTC. Protein product: CASSQLRTGIEETQYF.

The J gene is TRBJ1-5, the V gene TRBV19; D is unresolved. V was pared by 10 bases and J by 4 bases, with 17 bases between. The CDR3 is 14 residues long. CDR1 is LNHDA, CDR2 SQIVND, per germline (reference sequence). The CDR3 loop reads CANNITKENQPQHF. The CDR3, as DNA: TGTGCCAATAATATAACTAAAGAAAATCAGCCCCAGCATTTT.

This clonotype was observed a few times. CDR3 sequence (DNA): TGTGCCAGCAGTCCCACTACTATCACAGATACGCAGTATTTT. Translated: CASSPTTITDTQYF. The chain is built from TRBV6-6 and TRBJ2-3, with D unclear. Germline CDR1 MNHNY, CDR2 SVGAGI (reference sequence). The V end was cut by 5 bases, the J end by 2 bases, with 11 bases between. This CDR3 comprises 14 residues.

This clonotype was seen only a few times. A much larger clone sits a single nucleotide away, making a read error possible. This chain uses TRBV9 with TRBJ2-2; D uncertain. CDR1 SGDLS and CDR2 YYNGEE come from the germline V gene. CDR3 length: 11 residues. The CDR3 region has the DNA TGTGCCGGCAGCCCAGGCGGGGAGCTGTTTTTT. The encoded protein is CAGSPGGELFF.

This clonotype was detected a few times. The chain joins TRBV12-3 or TRBV12-4 to TRBJ2-7; TRBD2 is a possible D gene (6 bases). Deletions cut 6 bases from V and 7 bases from J, with 19 bases between. This CDR3 comprises 14 residues. CDR3: CASRPRGGPVEQYF. The CDR3 region has the DNA TGTGCCAGCAGACCCCGAGGAGGGCCTGTAGAGCAGTACTTC.

This clonotype occurred many times. This CDR3 is CASSPSWGAWETQYF. As DNA, the CDR3 is TGTGCCAGCAGCCCATCGTGGGGCGCGTGGGAGACCCAGTACTTC. The chain employs TRBV5-4 and TRBJ2-5; possibly TRBD1 for D (5 bases). Germline loops: CDR1 SGHNT, CDR2 YYREEE (reference sequence). Trimming cost V 4 bases and J 5 bases, with 18 bases left between them. This CDR3 has 15 residues. The entire variable domain, with the rest obtained from reference TRBV5-4 and TRBJ2-5, is as follows: ETGVTQSPTHLIKTRGQQVTLRCSSQSGHNTVSWYQQALGQGPQFIFQYYREEENGRGNFPPRFSGLQFPNYSSELNVNALELDDSALYLCASSPSWGAWETQYFGPGTRLLVL.

This clonotype was detected ten times or more. V gene TRBV5-4 combines with J gene TRBJ2-7; D ambiguous. The CDR3 contains 14 residues. Germline assignment: CDR1 SGHNT and CDR2 YYREEE (reference sequence). Trimming took 3 bases from V and 4 from J, leaving 14 bases between them. Here the CDR3 reads CASSSSLGMYEQYF. In nucleotides, the CDR3 is TGTGCCAGCAGCTCGTCTCTGGGGATGTACGAGCAGTACTTC.

This clonotype showed up just a few times. One end of the junction does not line up with germline, which may come from a read error. This chain joins TRBV9 and TRBJ1-1, with D perhaps TRBD1 (6 bases). Germline CDR1 and CDR2: SGDLS and YYNGEE. The CDR3 has 15 residues. Here the CDR3 reads CASSVVGALNTEALF. CDR3 nucleotides: TGTGCCAGCAGCGTAGTGGGGGCCTTGAACACTGAAGCTCTCTTT.

In this sample, this clonotype turned up many times. The V gene is TRBV7-8, the J gene TRBJ2-5; 11 nucleotides line up with TRBD2. Losses at the gene ends were 3 bases for V and 6 bases for J; bases not matched to a gene: 9. Germline CDR1 and CDR2: SGHVS and FQNEAQ. The CDR3 is 16 amino acids. The CDR3 sequence is CASSFSGGAWGKTQYF. DNA of the CDR3: TGTGCCAGCAGCTTTAGCGGGGGGGCCTGGGGGAAGACCCAGTACTTC.

This clonotype showed up just a few times. The chain uses TRBV6-5 and TRBJ1-4; TRBD1 matches at 8 bases. The germline CDR1 and CDR2 sequences are MNHEY and SVGAGI. The J segment lost 6 bases and the V segment lost 6 bases, leaving 15 bases of the junction unmatched. This CDR3 is 17 amino acids long. CDR3 amino acids: CASSHIGQGLLYEKLFF. The CDR3 DNA sequence: TGTGCCAGCAGCCATATCGGACAGGGTTTGTTGTATGAAAAACTGTTTTTT.

Many counts were recorded for this clonotype. The gene calls are TRBV9 and TRBJ2-6; D ambiguous. CDR1 is SGDLS and CDR2 is YYNGEE in the germline V gene. V was clipped by 0 bases and J by 2 bases, with 12 bases between them. There are 17 residues in the CDR3. The DNA for the CDR3 is TGTGCCAGCAGCGTAGATGGTAGGCCGACTGGGGCCAACGTCCTGACTTTC. This encodes CASSVDGRPTGANVLTF.

Ten or more counts support this clonotype. The chain's CDR3 is CASSFSFTQGNKNQETQYF. DNA for the CDR3: TGTGCCAGCAGTTTCTCTTTCACGCAGGGTAATAAGAACCAAGAGACCCAGTACTTC. V is TRBV28 and J is TRBJ2-5; D may be TRBD1 (5 bases). V shed 3 bases and J shed 0 bases, with 23 bases lying between them. The CDR3 runs to 19 residues. Germline CDR1 MDHEN, CDR2 SYDVKM.

Concerning this clonotype itself: At one of its ends the junction is not consistent with the germline gene, which may arise from a read error. The V gene is TRBV6-5, the J gene TRBJ1-1; D gene uncertain. This CDR3 has 17 residues. CDR1 is MNHEY, CDR2 SVGAGI, per germline. In DNA form, the CDR3 reads TGTGCCAGCAGTTACGTCTGGTCGGAGGGCCCGAACACTGAAGCTCTCTTT. Translated, it gives CASSYVWSEGPNTEALF.

This clonotype has at least ten counts. This sequence joins TRBV6-5 and TRBJ2-7, with D perhaps matching TRBD2 (6 bases). CDR3 length: 15 residues. V was trimmed by 1 base and J by 4 bases, leaving 14 bases between them. Germline CDR1 and CDR2: MNHEY and SVGAGI. The CDR3 DNA reads as TGTGCCAGCAGTTACTTAAACGCCGGGGGATACGAGCAGTACTTC. As protein: CASSYLNAGGYEQYF.

In this sample, this clonotype turned up a few times. The CDR3 DNA reads TGCAGTGCTAGAGGAAGCTATGGCTACACCTTC. It codes for CSARGSYGYTF. The gene calls are TRBV20-1 and TRBJ1-2; D remains ambiguous. The CDR3 has 11 residues. The V gene lost 1 base and the J gene lost 4 bases, with 4 bases spanning the gap. CDR1 is DFQATT, CDR2 SNEGSKA, per germline (reference sequence).

This clonotype came up many times. The rearrangement links TRBV6-5 to TRBJ2-2, with D possibly being TRBD2 (6 bases). The CDR3 spans 14 residues. The germline gives CDR1 MNHEY, CDR2 SVGAGI. Trimming cost V 6 bases and J 9 bases, with 17 bases left between them. The CDR3 nucleotides are TGTGCCAGCAGGGTCTCCGGGACTCCCTGGGAGCTGTTTTTT. Protein product: CASRVSGTPWELFF.

This chain joins TRBV7-9 and TRBJ1-1, with 7 bases that match TRBD1. V lost 5 bases to trimming and J lost 11 bases; unmatched junction nucleotides: 11. Per germline, CDR1 SEHNR and CDR2 FQNEAQ (reference sequence). The CDR3 has 13 amino acids. The CDR3 DNA reads as TGTGCCAGCAGCCTAGGGGGCGCGGGTGATGCTTTCTTT. The encoded protein is CASSLGGAGDAFF.

This clonotype was recorded at least ten times. The chain uses TRBV7-9 and TRBJ2-7; 12 bases fit TRBD1. CDR1 and CDR2 from the germline V gene are SEHNR and FQNEAQ (reference sequence). The CDR3 contains 16 residues. Trimming cost V 1 base and J 5 bases; bases outside gene matches: 6. The CDR3 nucleotides read TGTGCCAGCAGCTTAGTTCCAGGGACAGGGGGCGACGAGCAGTACTTC. Protein product: CASSLVPGTGGDEQYF.

This clonotype has more than one count but fewer than ten. V and J are TRBV4-1 and TRBJ2-3; TRBD2 agrees at 9 bases. After removal of 3 bases from V and 2 bases from J, the junction contained 6 bases not matched to a gene. CDR3 length equals 16 residues. Germline CDR1 reads MGHRA; CDR2 reads YSYEKL. CDR3 residues: CASSQTVAGVTDTQYF. The CDR3 region has the DNA TGCGCCAGCAGCCAGACCGTAGCGGGGGTCACAGATACGCAGTATTTT.

This clonotype was counted a few times. The chain combines TRBV30 with TRBJ1-5; a weak D match, TRBD1 (5 bases). CDR3 length: 19 residues. The germline gives CDR1 GTSNPN, CDR2 SVGIG (reference sequence). Trimming cost V 0 bases and J 0 bases, with 21 bases left between them. CDR3 amino acids: CAWSVVPGRGTYSNQPQHF. The CDR3, as DNA: TGTGCCTGGAGTGTAGTGCCAGGGAGAGGGACTTATAGCAATCAGCCCCAGCATTTT.

Points on this clonotype: Given a much more abundant clone one base away, this may be a read error. No conserved phenylalanine or tryptophan is present at the end of the CDR3, so a read error is the likely explanation. This chain connects TRBV12-3 or TRBV12-4 to TRBJ2-3, with TRBD2 matching over 11 bases. J lost 2 bases, V lost 6 bases, and 10 bases had no gene match. CDR3 length: 17 residues. As DNA, the CDR3 is TGTGCCAGCAGACCAATACTAGCGGGAGAATCCACAGATACGCAGTATTCT. Translating gives CASRPILAGESTDTQYS.